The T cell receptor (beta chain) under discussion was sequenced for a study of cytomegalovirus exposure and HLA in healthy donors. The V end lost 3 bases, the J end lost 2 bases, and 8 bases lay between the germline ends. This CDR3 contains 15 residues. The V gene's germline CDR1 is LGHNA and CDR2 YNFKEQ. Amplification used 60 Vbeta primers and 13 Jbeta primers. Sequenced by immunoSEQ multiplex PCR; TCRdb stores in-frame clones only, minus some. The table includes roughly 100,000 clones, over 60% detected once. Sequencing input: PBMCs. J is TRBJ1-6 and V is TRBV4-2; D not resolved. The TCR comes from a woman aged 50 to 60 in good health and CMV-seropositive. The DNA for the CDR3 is TGTGCCAGCAGCCATTTAGAGGCCTATAATTCACCCCTCCACTTT. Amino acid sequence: CASSHLEAYNSPLHF.